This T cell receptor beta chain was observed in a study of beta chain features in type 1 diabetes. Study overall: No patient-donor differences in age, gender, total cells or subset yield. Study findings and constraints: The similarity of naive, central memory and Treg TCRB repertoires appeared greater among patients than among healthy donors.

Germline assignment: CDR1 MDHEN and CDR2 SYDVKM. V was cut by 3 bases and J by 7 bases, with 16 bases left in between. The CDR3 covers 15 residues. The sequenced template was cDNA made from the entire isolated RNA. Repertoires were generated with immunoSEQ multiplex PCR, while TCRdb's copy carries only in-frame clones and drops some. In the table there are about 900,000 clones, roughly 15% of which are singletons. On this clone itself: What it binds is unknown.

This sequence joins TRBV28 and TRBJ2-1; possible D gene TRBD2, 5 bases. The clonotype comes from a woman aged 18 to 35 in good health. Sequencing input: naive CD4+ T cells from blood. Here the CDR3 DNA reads TGTGCCAGCAGTTTTGTCGAGGGAGTGTTTAATGAGCAGTTCTTC. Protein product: CASSFVEGVFNEQFF.